Detailed here is one TCR beta chain. Its antigen is undetermined. Construction of TCR beta libraries was performed using quantitative 5'-RACE with molecular barcodes. Using its own MiXCR run on the 5' RACE reads, TCRdb lists one record per CDR3 protein. The sample yields a few hundred thousand distinct CDR3 sequences, 20% to 25% seen once. These data originate in a study of CD8 T cells in ankylosing spondylitis. The study, taken as a whole, reports: According to the report, clones linked to the disease were significantly enriched in matched synovial fluid samples taken from ankylosing spondylitis patients.

The CDR3 consists of 16 residues. Germline-derived CDR1 and CDR2 are MNHEY and SVGEGT. With 6 bases clipped from V and 4 bases from J, the junction kept 8 bases outside the gene matches. J is TRBJ2-6 and V is TRBV6-2 or TRBV6-3; 8 bases are shared with TRBD1. The TCR comes from a female donor with ankylosing spondylitis or in good health (not recorded which). The sequenced sample consisted of blood, either unsorted or a sorted T cell fraction (not recorded which). CDR3 in amino acids: CASSYRTGTGANVLTF. The CDR3 nucleotides are TGTGCCAGCAGCTACAGGACAGGGACAGGGGCCAACGTCCTGACTTTC.